This T cell receptor (beta chain) was sequenced during a study of CXCR3-negative and CXCR3-positive naive CD8 T cells. Study-level points and caveats: Comparison of naive cells showed more hydrophobic TRB CDR3s in CXCR3-positive than in CXCR3-negative naive cells.

As for this clonotype: Antigen: not known.

Germline V lookup: CDR1 SGHRS, CDR2 YFSETQ. The CDR3 is made up of 13 amino acids. The study made its TRB cDNA libraries by 5' RACE, adding UMI labels. TCRdb derives one entry per CDR3 protein from the 5' RACE reads, leaving out DNA. This sample carries over 100,000 distinct CDR3 sequences, with around 0.38% going to the ten biggest clones. Sequenced material: naive CXCR3+ CD8+ T cells from blood. Subset denoted: CD45RO-CCR7+CD27+CD95- naive CD8+ T cells expressing CXCR3 (TNR3+). The rearrangement links TRBV5-1 to TRBJ2-5; TCRdb returns TRBD1, unconfirmable since there is no DNA. The origin of this receptor is a human donor in good health. Some clones in this sample may be carry-over from other donors' samples. The CDR3 sequence: CASSPPGEKTQYF. Full variable domain (outside the CDR3, taken from reference TRBV5-1 and TRBJ2-5): KAGVTQTPRYLIKTRGQQVTLSCSPISGHRSVSWYQQTPGQGLQFLFEYFSETQRNKGNFPGRFSGRQFSNSRSEMNVSTLELGDSALYLCASSPPGEKTQYFGPGTRLLVL.